This TCR beta chain was sequenced for a study of T cells after yellow fever vaccination. In the study overall: It was SMART-Seq v4 Ultra Low Input that prepared the fractions with low cell numbers.

About this clonotype itself: Antigen unknown.

A universal primer site and UMIs were added as TCR cDNA was made by 5'RACE template switching. TCRdb called the 5' RACE reads again in MiXCR, with one record for every CDR3 protein. This table holds 300,000 or so distinct CDR3 sequences, approximately 13% found once. CDR1 LGHDT and CDR2 YNNKEL come from the germline V gene (reference sequence). The CDR3 has 17 amino acids. Unmatched junction bases numbered 8, after V lost 0 bases and J lost 3 bases. Study-level results: Contaminating bulk clonotypes could be abundant in FACS-sorted repertoires. Although most clonotypes did not, a small share appeared in both CD4 and CD8 compartments.

The chain joins TRBV3-1 to TRBJ2-1; 7 bases map to TRBD2. The material sequenced was CD4+ T cells sorted from PBMCs, taken 45 days after the yellow fever booster vaccination. This clonotype originated in a man aged 25 to 45 who received the YFV17D yellow fever vaccine. CDR3: CASSQELAAGIYNEQFF. In nucleotides, the CDR3 is TGTGCCAGCAGCCAAGAACTGGCAGCGGGGATCTACAATGAGCAGTTCTTC.